This TCR beta chain was profiled in a study of blood T cell repertoires in COVID-19. There are 13 residues in the CDR3. The V and J ends lost 0 bases and 10 bases respectively, with 9 bases between them. The germline V gene encodes CDR1 SGHAT and CDR2 FQNNGV. Generated by immunoSEQ multiplex PCR, the TCRdb table keeps only in-frame clones and is missing some. This table has about 220,000 clones, around three quarters appearing once. V usage is TRBV11-2 and J usage is TRBJ2-2; possibly TRBD2 for D (6 bases). The receptor was isolated from a woman aged 70-85 years with acute or convalescent COVID-19. Input material: peripheral blood. The CDR3 spells CASSLERGTELFF. CDR3 nucleotide sequence: TGTGCCAGCAGCTTAGAACGCGGGACGGAGCTGTTTTTT.